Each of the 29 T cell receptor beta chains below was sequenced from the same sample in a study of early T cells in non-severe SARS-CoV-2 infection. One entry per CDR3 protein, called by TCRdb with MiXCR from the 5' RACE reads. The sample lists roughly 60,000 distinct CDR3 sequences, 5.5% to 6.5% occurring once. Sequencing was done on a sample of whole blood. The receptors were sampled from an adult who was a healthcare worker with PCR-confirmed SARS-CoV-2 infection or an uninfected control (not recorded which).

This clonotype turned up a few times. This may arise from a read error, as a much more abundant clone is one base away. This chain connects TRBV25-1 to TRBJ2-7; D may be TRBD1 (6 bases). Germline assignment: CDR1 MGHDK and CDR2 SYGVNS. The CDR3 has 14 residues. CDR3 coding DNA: TGTGCCGGCAGTACACCACAGGGTTCCCACGAGCAGTACTTC. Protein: CAGSTPQGSHEQYF.

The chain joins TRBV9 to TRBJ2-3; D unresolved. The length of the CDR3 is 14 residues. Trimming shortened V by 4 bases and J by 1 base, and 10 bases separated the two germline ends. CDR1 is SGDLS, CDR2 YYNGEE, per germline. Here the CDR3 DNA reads TGTGCCAGCAGCTCCACGGGCCGCACAGATACGCAGTATTTT. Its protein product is CASSSTGRTDTQYF. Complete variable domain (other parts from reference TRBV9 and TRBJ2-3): DSGVTQTPKHLITATGQRVTLRCSPRSGDLSVYWYQQSLDQGLQFLIQYYNGEERAKGNILERFSAQQFPDLHSELNLSSLELGDSALYFCASSSTGRTDTQYFGPGTRLTVL.

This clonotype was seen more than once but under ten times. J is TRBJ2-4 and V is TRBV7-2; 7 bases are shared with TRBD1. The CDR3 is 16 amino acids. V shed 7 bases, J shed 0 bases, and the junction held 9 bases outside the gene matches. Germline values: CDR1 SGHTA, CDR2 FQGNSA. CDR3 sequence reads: CASTPPRDRAKNIQYF. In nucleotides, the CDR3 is TGTGCCAGCACCCCTCCCCGGGACAGAGCCAAAAACATTCAGTACTTC.

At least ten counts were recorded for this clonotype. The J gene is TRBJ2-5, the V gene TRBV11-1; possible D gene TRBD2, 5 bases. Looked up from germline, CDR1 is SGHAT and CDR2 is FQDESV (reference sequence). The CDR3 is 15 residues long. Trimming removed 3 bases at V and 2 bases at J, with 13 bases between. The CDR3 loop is CASSFLGEWQETQYF. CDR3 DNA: TGTGCCAGCAGCTTCCTCGGGGAGTGGCAAGAGACCCAGTACTTC.

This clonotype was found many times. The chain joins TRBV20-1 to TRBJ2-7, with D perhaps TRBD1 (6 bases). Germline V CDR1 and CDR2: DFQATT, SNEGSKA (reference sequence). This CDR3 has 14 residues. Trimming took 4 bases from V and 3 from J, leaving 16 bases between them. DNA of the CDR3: TGCAGTGCTACACAACCGGGACAAAACTACGAGCAGTACTTC. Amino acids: CSATQPGQNYEQYF.

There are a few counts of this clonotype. Here the CDR3 DNA reads TGTGCCAGCAGCTTGGCTGGGGGAGAGACCCAGTACTTC. This translates into CASSLAGGETQYF. The chain has TRBV5-4 and TRBJ2-5; D is perhaps TRBD1 or TRBD2 (5 bases each). The germline V gene has CDR1 SGHNT and CDR2 YYREEE (reference sequence). V was clipped by 0 bases and J by 4 bases, with 7 bases between them. The CDR3 is made up of 13 amino acids.

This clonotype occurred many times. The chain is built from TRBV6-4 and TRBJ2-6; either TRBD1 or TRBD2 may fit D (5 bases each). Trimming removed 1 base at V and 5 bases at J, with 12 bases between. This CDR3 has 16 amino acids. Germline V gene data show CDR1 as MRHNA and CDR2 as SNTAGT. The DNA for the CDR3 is TGTGCCAGCAGTGACTTTGGGACCTCCAGGGCCAACGTCCTGACTTTC. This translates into CASSDFGTSRANVLTF.

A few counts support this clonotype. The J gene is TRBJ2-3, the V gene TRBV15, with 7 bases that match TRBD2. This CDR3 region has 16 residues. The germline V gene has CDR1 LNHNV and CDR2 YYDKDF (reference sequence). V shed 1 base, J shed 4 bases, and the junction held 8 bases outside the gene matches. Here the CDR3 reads CATSRGVRGGADTQYF. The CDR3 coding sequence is TGTGCCACCAGCAGAGGGGTTAGGGGAGGGGCAGATACGCAGTATTTT.

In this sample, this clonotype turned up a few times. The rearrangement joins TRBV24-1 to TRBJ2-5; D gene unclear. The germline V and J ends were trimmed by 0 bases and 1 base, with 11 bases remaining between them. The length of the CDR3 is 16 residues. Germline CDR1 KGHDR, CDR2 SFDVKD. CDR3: CATSDLYGETQETQYF. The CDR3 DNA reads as TGTGCCACCAGTGATTTGTATGGCGAGACCCAAGAGACCCAGTACTTC.

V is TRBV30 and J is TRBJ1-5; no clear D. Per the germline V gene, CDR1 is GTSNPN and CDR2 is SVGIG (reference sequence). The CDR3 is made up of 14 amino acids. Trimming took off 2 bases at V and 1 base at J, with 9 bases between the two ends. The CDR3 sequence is CAWSSLGSNQPQHF. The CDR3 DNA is TGTGCCTGGAGTTCCCTGGGGAGCAATCAGCCCCAGCATTTT.

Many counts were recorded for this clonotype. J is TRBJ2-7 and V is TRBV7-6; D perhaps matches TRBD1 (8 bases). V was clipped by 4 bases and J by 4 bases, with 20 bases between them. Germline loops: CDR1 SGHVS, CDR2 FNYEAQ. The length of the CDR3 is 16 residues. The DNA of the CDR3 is TGTGCCAGCAGCTCCCACCAGGGGGCTAGCGGATACGAGCAGTACTTC. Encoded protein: CASSSHQGASGYEQYF.

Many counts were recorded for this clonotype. The CDR3 DNA reads TGTGCCATCAGTGGTGGGACAGGGTCCTTGGCTGGGGCCAACGTCCTGACTTTC. This gives the protein CAISGGTGSLAGANVLTF. The rearrangement uses TRBV10-3 and TRBJ2-6; 9 nucleotides match TRBD1. After removal of 4 bases from V and 2 bases from J, the junction contained 9 bases not matched to a gene. This CDR3 is 18 amino acids long. Germline V lookup: CDR1 ENHRY, CDR2 SYGVKD.

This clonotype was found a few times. The CDR3 coding sequence is TGTGCCAGCAGCAGACTAGGAGGTACGCAGTATTTT. This encodes CASSRLGGTQYF. The chain employs TRBV7-3 and TRBJ2-3; D is possibly TRBD2 (6 bases). The CDR3 sequence is 12 residues long. The germline gives CDR1 SGHTA, CDR2 FQGTGA. The germline V and J ends were trimmed by 5 bases and 8 bases, with 11 bases remaining between them.

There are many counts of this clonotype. CDR3 residues: CASSQDREETQYF. The CDR3 DNA sequence: TGCGCCAGCAGCCAAGATAGGGAAGAGACCCAGTACTTC. The chain links TRBV4-1 to TRBJ2-5; the D is unclear. Per the germline V gene, CDR1 is MGHRA and CDR2 is YSYEKL. CDR3 length equals 13 residues. V lost 0 bases and J 3 bases, leaving 5 bases between the germline ends.

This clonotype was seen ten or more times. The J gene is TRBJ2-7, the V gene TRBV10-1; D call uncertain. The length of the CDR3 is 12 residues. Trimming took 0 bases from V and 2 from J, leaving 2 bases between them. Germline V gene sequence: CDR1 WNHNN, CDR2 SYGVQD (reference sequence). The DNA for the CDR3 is TGCGCCAGCAGTGAGTCCCCCTACGAGCAGTACTTC. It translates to CASSESPYEQYF.

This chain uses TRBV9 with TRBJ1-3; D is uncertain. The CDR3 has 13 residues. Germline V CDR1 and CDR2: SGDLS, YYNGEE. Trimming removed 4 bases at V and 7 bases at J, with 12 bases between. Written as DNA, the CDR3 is TGTGCCAGCAGCACCGGCAGGATTAACACCATATATTTT. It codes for CASSTGRINTIYF.

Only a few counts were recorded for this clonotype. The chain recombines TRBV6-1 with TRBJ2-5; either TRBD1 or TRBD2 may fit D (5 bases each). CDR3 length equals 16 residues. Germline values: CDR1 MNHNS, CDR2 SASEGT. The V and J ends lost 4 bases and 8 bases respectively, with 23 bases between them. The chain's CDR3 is CASSVEGLATPRTQYF. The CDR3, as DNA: TGTGCCAGCAGTGTCGAGGGGCTAGCTACCCCCCGAACCCAGTACTTC.

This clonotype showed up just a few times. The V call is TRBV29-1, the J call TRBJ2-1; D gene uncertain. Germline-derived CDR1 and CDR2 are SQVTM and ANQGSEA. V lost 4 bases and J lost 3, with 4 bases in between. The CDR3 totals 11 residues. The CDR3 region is CSVVSYNEQFF. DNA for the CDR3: TGCAGCGTTGTGAGCTACAATGAGCAGTTCTTC.

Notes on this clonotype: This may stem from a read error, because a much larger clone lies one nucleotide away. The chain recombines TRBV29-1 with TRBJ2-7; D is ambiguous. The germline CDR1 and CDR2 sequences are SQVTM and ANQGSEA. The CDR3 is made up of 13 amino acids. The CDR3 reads CGANAAGTYEQYF. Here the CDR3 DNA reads TGCGGCGCAAACGCGGCAGGCACCTACGAGCAGTACTTC.

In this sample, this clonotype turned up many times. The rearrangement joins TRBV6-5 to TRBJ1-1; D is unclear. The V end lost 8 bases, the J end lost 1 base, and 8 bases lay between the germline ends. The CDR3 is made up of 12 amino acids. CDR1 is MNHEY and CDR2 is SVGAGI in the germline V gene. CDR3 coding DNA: TGTGCCAGCCGAAAGGAGAACACTGAAGCTTTCTTT. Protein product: CASRKENTEAFF.

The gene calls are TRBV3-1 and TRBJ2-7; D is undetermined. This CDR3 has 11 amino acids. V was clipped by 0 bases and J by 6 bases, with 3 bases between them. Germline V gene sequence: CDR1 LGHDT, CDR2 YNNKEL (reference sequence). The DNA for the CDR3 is TGTGCCAGCAGCCAAGATGTCGAGCAGTACTTC. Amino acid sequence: CASSQDVEQYF.

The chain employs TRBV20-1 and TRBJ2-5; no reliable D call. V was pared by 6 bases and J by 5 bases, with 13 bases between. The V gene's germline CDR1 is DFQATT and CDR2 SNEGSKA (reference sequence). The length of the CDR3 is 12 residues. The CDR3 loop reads CSALAMTETQYF. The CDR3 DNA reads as TGCAGTGCCCTCGCTATGACGGAGACCCAGTACTTC.

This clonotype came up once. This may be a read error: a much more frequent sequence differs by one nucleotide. The CDR3 here is CASSLRGGITYNEQFF. The CDR3 region has the DNA TGTGCCAGCAGCTTACGGGGCGGGATAACCTACAATGAGCAGTTCTTC. V usage is TRBV7-2 and J usage is TRBJ2-1, with D perhaps TRBD2 (6 bases). Germline V gives CDR1 SGHTA, CDR2 FQGNSA. The CDR3 totals 16 residues. V was pared by 2 bases and J by 2 bases, with 13 bases between.

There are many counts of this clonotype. The chain's CDR3 is CASSSLLSAGDNEQFF. Here the CDR3 DNA reads TGTGCCAGCAGCTCCCTTTTAAGCGCGGGAGATAATGAGCAGTTCTTC. The rearrangement uses TRBV7-8 and TRBJ2-1; 7 bases agree with TRBD2. CDR1 and CDR2 from the germline V gene are SGHVS and FQNEAQ. The CDR3 covers 16 residues. V gave up 4 bases and J gave up 7 bases; unmatched junction bases: 13.

Here the CDR3 reads CAISESRGVEQYF. As DNA, the CDR3 is TGTGCCATCAGTGAGTCAAGGGGGGTCGAGCAGTACTTC. This sequence joins TRBV10-3 and TRBJ2-7, with D possibly being TRBD1 or TRBD2 (6 bases each). CDR3 length: 13 amino acids. The V gene lost 0 bases and the J gene lost 6 bases, with 9 bases spanning the gap. CDR1 is ENHRY and CDR2 is SYGVKD in the germline V gene.

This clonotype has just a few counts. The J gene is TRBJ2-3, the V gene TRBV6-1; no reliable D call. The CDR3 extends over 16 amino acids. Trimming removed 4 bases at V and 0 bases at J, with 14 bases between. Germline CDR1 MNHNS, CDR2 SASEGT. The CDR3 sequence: CASSVLTVASTDTQYF. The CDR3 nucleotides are TGTGCCAGCAGTGTTTTAACGGTCGCCAGCACAGATACGCAGTATTTT.

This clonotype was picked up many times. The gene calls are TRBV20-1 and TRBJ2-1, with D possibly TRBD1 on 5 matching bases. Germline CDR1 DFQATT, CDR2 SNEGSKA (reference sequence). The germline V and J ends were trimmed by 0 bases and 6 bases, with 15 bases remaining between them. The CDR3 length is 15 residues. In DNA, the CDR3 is TGCAGTGCTAGAGATCGGGCAGGGCTGTTCAATGAGCAGTTCTTC. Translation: CSARDRAGLFNEQFF.

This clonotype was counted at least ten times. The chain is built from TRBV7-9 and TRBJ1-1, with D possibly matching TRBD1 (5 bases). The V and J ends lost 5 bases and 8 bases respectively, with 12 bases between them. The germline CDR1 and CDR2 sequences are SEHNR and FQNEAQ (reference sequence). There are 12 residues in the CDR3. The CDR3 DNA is TGTGCCAGCAGCATAACAGGAGTCGAAGCTTTCTTT. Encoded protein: CASSITGVEAFF.

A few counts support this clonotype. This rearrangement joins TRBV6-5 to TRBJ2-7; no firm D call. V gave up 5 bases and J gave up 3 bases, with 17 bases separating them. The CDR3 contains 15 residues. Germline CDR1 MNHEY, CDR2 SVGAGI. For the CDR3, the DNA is TGTGCCAGCAGTCACCCGAGAGTAGACGGCTACGAGCAGTACTTC. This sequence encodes CASSHPRVDGYEQYF.